These 9 T cell receptor beta chains share one sample of origin, sequenced in a study of T cell repertoires in cytomegalovirus infection. Each CDR3 protein gets one entry after TCRdb re-called the reads with MiXCR. This sample carries about 210,000 distinct CDR3 sequences, around 6.2% of them seen once, and the ten largest clones take around 6.5%. Sequenced: PBMCs. These receptors all stem from a human donor in good health (CMV status not recorded). Some clones in this sample may be carry-over from other donors' samples.

This clonotype showed up many times. This chain joins TRBV10-1 and TRBJ2-5, with 7 nucleotides matching TRBD1. Germline V gene lookup returns CDR1 WNHNN and CDR2 SYGVQD (reference sequence). CDR3 length: 13 residues. Unmatched junction bases numbered 3, after V lost 6 bases and J lost 2 bases. CDR3 bases: TGCGCCAGCAGGGGACAGCAACAAGAGACCCAGTACTTC. This gives the protein CASRGQQQETQYF.

This clonotype turned up a few times. CDR3 DNA sequence: TGTGCCAGCAGTGAGAGTACGGGGGCAGATACGCAGTATTTT. Translated, it gives CASSESTGADTQYF. The V gene is TRBV2, the J gene TRBJ2-3; TRBD2 is a possible D gene (6 bases). The V end lost 3 bases, the J end lost 4 bases, and 11 bases lay between the germline ends. Germline V gives CDR1 SNHLY, CDR2 FYNNEI. CDR3 length equals 14 residues.

The sample holds many counts of this clonotype. The chain joins TRBV7-9 to TRBJ2-6, with unresolved D. CDR3 length equals 17 residues. CDR1 is SEHNR, CDR2 FQNEAQ, per germline (reference sequence). Trimming took off 4 bases at V and 1 base at J, with 14 bases between the two ends. The CDR3 loop is CASSSMIGPSGANVLTF. As DNA, the CDR3 is TGTGCCAGCAGCTCCATGATAGGGCCGTCTGGGGCCAACGTCCTGACTTTC.

This clonotype appeared many times. The chain joins TRBV5-6 to TRBJ2-2; D gene unclear. Trimming shortened V by 0 bases and J by 5 bases, and 14 bases separated the two germline ends. The germline V gene encodes CDR1 SGHDT and CDR2 YYEEEE. CDR3 length: 16 amino acids. CDR3 sequence reads: CASSLEGLTWTGELFF. As DNA, the CDR3 is TGTGCCAGCAGCTTGGAAGGGCTAACCTGGACCGGGGAGCTGTTTTTT.

This clonotype has a count of ten or more. The rearrangement joins TRBV20-1 to TRBJ2-7, with 8 bases identical to TRBD1. The germline gives CDR1 DFQATT, CDR2 SNEGSKA (reference sequence). With V trimmed by 5 bases and J by 3 bases, 12 bases remained unmatched. This CDR3 region has 15 residues. The CDR3 DNA reads as TGCAGTGCTGCCCACGGACAGGGAAAGAACTACGAGCAGTACTTC. It yields the protein CSAAHGQGKNYEQYF.

This clonotype was detected many times. CDR3 sequence: CSALDTSSGNTIYF. The DNA of the CDR3 is TGCAGTGCCCTGGACACCAGCTCTGGAAACACCATATATTTT. This chain uses TRBV20-1 with TRBJ1-3, with D perhaps TRBD1 (5 bases). The CDR3 loop spans 14 amino acids. V was clipped by 6 bases and J by 0 bases, with 12 bases between them. In germline, CDR1 is DFQATT, CDR2 SNEGSKA (reference sequence).

There are many counts of this clonotype. The chain recombines TRBV6-2 or TRBV6-3 with TRBJ2-3, with a possible D match to TRBD1 (5 bases). V lost 7 bases and J lost 3, with 17 bases in between. CDR1 and CDR2 from the germline V gene are MNHEY and SVGEGT. This CDR3 has 15 residues. The CDR3 sequence: CASKPDSQGTDTQYF. DNA of the CDR3: TGTGCCAGCAAACCAGACAGCCAAGGAACAGATACGCAGTATTTT.

In its sample, this clonotype was seen many times. The rearrangement uses TRBV14 and TRBJ2-5; D perhaps matches TRBD2 (5 bases). The germline V and J ends were trimmed by 3 bases and 2 bases, with 13 bases remaining between them. Germline CDR1 SGHDN, CDR2 FVKESK. This CDR3 is 15 amino acids long. CDR3 loop: CASSQEAAYQETQYF. DNA of the CDR3: TGTGCCAGCAGCCAGGAGGCAGCTTATCAAGAGACCCAGTACTTC.

The chain recombines TRBV28 with TRBJ2-1, with D tentatively TRBD1 or TRBD2 (5 bases each). V was trimmed by 3 bases and J by 4 bases, leaving 16 bases between them. Germline assignment: CDR1 MDHEN and CDR2 SYDVKM. The CDR3 length is 16 residues. This chain's CDR3 is CASSFYSGTDYNEQFF. CDR3 bases: TGTGCCAGCAGTTTCTACTCCGGGACGGATTACAATGAGCAGTTCTTC. The variable domain in full, completed from reference TRBV28 and TRBJ2-1, reads DVKVTQSSRYLVKRTGEKVFLECVQDMDHENMFWYRQDPGLGLRLIYFSYDVKMKEKGDIPEGYSVSREKKERFSLILESASTNQTSMYLCASSFYSGTDYNEQFFGPGTRLTVL.